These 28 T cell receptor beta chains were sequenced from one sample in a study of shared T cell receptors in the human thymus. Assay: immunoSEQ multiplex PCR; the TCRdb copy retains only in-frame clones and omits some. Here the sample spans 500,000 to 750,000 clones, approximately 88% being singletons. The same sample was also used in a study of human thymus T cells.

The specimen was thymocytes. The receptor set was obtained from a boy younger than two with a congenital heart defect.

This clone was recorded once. CDR3 residues: CASSVPRVGGNTDTQYF. In nucleotides, the CDR3 is TGTGCCAGCAGCGTGCCCAGGGTTGGGGGGAACACAGATACGCAGTATTTT. J is TRBJ2-3 and V is TRBV9, with D tentatively TRBD2 (6 bases). Trimming cost V 2 bases and J 2 bases, with 18 bases left between them. The CDR3 sequence is 17 residues long. Germline CDR1 SGDLS, CDR2 YYNGEE.

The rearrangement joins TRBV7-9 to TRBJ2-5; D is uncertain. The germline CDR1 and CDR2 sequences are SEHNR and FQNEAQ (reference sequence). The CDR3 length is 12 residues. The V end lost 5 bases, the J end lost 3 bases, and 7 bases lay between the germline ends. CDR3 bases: TGTGCCAGCAGCGCTCCGGAAGAGACCCAGTACTTC. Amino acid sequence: CASSAPEETQYF.

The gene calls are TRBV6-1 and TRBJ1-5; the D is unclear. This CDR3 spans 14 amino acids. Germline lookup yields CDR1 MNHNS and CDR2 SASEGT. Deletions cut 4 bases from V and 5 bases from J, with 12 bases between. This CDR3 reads CASSGHLSDQPQHF. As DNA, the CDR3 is TGTGCCAGCAGTGGACACTTGTCTGATCAGCCCCAGCATTTT.

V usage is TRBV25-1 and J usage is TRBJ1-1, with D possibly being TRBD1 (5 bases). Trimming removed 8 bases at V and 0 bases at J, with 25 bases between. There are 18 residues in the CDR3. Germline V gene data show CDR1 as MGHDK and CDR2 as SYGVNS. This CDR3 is CASLGNRPRRGMNTEAFF. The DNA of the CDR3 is TGTGCCAGCCTGGGGAACAGGCCGCGGAGAGGCATGAACACTGAAGCTTTCTTT.

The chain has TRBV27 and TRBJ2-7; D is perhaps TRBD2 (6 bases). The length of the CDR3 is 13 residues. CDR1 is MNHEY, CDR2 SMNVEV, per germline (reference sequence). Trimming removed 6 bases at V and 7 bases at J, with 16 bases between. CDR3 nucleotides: TGTGCCAGCAGGGGGGGATTCCTCTTAGAGCAGTACTTC. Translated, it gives CASRGGFLLEQYF.

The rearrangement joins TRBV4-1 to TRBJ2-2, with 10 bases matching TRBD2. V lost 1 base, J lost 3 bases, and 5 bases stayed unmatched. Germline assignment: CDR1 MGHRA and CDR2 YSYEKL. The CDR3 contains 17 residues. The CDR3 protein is CASSQVLAGGDTGELFF. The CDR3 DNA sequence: TGCGCCAGCAGCCAAGTTTTAGCGGGAGGAGACACCGGGGAGCTGTTTTTT.

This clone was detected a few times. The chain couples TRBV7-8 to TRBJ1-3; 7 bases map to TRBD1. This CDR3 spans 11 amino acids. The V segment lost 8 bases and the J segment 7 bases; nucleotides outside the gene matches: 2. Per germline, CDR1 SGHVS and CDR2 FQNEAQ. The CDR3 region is CASEQGNTIYF. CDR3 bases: TGTGCCAGCGAACAGGGGAACACCATATATTTT.

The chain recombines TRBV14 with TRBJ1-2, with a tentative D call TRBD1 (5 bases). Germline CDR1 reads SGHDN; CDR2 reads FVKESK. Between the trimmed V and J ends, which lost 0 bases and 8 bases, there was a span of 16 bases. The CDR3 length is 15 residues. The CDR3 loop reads CASSQELQGRRGYTF. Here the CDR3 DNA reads TGTGCCAGCAGCCAAGAACTCCAGGGAAGGAGAGGCTACACCTTC.

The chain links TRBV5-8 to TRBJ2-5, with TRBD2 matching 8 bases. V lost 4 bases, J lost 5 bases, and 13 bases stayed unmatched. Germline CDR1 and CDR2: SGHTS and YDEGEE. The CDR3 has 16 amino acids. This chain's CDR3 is CASSRIAGRPQETQYF. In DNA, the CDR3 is TGTGCCAGCAGCCGTATAGCGGGAAGACCCCAGGAGACCCAGTACTTC.

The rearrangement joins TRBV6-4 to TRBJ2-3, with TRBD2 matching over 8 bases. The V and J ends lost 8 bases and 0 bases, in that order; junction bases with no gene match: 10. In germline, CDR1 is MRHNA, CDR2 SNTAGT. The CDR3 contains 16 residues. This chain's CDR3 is CASPHSSGSSTDTQYF. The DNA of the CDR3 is TGTGCCAGCCCCCACTCTAGCGGGTCAAGCACAGATACGCAGTATTTT.

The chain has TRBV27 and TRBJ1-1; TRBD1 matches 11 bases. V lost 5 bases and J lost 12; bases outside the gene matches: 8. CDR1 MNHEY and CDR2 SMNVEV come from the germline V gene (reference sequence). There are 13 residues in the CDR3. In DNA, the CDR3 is TGTGCCAGCAGTCAGGACAGGGGGCGAGGTTCTTTCTTT. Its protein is CASSQDRGRGSFF.

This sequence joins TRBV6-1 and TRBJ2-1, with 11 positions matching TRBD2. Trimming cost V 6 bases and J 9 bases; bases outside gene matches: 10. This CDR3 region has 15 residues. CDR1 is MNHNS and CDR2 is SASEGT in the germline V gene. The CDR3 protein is CASSPRGLAGGEQFF. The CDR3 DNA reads TGTGCCAGCAGCCCCCGCGGACTAGCGGGTGGTGAGCAGTTCTTC.

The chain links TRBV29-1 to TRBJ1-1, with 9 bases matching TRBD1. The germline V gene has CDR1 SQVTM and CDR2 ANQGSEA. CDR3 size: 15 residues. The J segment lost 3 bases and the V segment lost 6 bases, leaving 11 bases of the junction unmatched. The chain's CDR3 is CSVNRDRERDTEAFF. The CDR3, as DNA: TGCAGCGTCAACCGGGACAGGGAGAGGGACACTGAAGCTTTCTTT. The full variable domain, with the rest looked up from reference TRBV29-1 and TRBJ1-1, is SAVISQKPSRDICQRGTSLTIQCQVDSQVTMMFWYRQQPGQSLTLIATANQGSEATYESGFVIDKFPISRPNLTFSTLTVSNMSPEDSSIYLCSVNRDRERDTEAFFGQGTRLTVV.

CDR3 protein: CASSLDAGRDVGSYNEQFF. The CDR3, as DNA: TGCGCCAGCAGCTTGGATGCCGGGAGGGACGTAGGCTCCTACAATGAGCAGTTCTTC. The chain joins TRBV5-1 to TRBJ2-1, with 8 bases that match TRBD2. This CDR3 has 19 amino acids. The junction had 11 bases not matched to a gene; V was cut back by 0 bases and J by 0 bases. CDR1 and CDR2 (germline): SGHRS, YFSETQ.

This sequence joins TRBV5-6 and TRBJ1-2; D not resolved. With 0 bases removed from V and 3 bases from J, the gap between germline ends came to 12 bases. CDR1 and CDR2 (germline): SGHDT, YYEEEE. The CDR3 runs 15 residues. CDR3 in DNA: TGTGCCAGCAGCTTGGACCCCCAGAGGGACTATGGCTACACCTTC. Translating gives CASSLDPQRDYGYTF. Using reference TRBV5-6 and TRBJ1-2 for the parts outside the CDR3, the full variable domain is DAGVTQSPTHLIKTRGQQVTLRCSPKSGHDTVSWYQQALGQGPQFIFQYYEEEERQRGNFPDRFSGHQFPNYSSELNVNALLLGDSALYLCASSLDPQRDYGYTFGSGTRLTVV.

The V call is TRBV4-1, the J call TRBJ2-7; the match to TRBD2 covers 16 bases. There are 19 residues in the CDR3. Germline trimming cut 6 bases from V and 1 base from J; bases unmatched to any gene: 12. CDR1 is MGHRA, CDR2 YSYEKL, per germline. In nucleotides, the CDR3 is TGCGCCAGCAGTCCGGGACTAGCGGGAGGGCCAAATCGGTCCTACGAGCAGTACTTC. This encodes CASSPGLAGGPNRSYEQYF.

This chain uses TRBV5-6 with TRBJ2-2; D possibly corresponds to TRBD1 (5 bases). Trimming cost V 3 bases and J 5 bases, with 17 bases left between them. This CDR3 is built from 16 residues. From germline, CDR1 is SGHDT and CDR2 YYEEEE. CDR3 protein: CASSSHGHERTGELFF. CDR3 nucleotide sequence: TGTGCCAGCAGCTCGCATGGACACGAAAGGACCGGGGAGCTGTTTTTT.

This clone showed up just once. This chain's CDR3 is CASSLGGTAASYEQYF. DNA for the CDR3: TGCGCCAGCAGCTTGGGAGGGACAGCCGCTTCCTACGAGCAGTACTTC. The rearrangement uses TRBV5-1 and TRBJ2-7; TRBD1 aligns across 7 bases. After removal of 0 bases from V and 1 base from J, the junction contained 7 bases not matched to a gene. Per the germline V gene, CDR1 is SGHRS and CDR2 is YFSETQ. The CDR3 has 16 residues.

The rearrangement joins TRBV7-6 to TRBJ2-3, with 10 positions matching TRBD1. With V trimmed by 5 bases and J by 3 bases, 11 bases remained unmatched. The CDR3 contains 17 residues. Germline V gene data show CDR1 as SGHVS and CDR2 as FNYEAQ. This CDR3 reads CASSLERPGQGTDTQYF. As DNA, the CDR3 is TGTGCCAGCAGCCTAGAGAGACCGGGACAGGGGACAGATACGCAGTATTTT.

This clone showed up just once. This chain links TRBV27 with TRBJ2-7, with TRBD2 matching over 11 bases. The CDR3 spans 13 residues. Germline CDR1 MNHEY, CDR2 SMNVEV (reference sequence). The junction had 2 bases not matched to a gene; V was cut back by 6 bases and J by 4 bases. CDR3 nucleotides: TGTGCCAGCAGACTAGCGGGAGAGTACGAGCAGTACTTC. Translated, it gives CASRLAGEYEQYF.

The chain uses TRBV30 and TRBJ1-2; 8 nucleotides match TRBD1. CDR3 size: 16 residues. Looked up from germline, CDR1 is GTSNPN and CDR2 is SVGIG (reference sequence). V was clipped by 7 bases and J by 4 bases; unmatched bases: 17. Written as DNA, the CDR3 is TGTGCCTCGACGGTACCCCGGGACAGGTTTCTCTATGGCTACACCTTC. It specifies CASTVPRDRFLYGYTF.

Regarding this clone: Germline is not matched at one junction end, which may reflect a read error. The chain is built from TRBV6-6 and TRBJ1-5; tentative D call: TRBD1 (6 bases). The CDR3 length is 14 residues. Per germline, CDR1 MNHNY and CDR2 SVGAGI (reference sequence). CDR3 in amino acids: CASSPTGLDQTQHF. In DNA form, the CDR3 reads TGTGCCAGCAGTCCCACAGGGTTGGATCAGACCCAGCATTTT.

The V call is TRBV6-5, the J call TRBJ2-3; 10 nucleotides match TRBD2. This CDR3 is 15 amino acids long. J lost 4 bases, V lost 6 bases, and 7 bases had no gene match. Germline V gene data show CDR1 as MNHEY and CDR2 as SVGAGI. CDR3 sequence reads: CASRRGLAGADTQYF. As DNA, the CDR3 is TGTGCCAGCAGGAGGGGGCTAGCGGGAGCAGATACGCAGTATTTT.

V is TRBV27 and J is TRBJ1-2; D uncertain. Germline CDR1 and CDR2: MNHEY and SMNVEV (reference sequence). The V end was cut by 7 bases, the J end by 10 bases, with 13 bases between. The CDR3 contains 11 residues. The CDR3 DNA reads TGTGCCAGCACACTGAGTCAATCCTACACCTTC. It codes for CASTLSQSYTF.

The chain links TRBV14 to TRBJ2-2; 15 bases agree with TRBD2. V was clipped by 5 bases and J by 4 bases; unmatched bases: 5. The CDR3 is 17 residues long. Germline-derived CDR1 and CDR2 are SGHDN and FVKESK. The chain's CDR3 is CASSGLAGGPGTGELFF. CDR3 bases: TGTGCCAGCAGCGGACTAGCGGGAGGGCCGGGCACCGGGGAGCTGTTTTTT. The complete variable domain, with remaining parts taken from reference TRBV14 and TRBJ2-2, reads EAGVTQFPSHSVIEKGQTVTLRCDPISGHDNLYWYRRVMGKEIKFLLHFVKESKQDESGMPNNRFLAERTGGTYSTLKVQPAELEDSGVYFCASSGLAGGPGTGELFFGEGSRLTVL.

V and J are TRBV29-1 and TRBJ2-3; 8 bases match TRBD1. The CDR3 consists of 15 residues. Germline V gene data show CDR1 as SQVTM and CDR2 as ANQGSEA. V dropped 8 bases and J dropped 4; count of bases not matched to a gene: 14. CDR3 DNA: TGCAGCTTTTTTGGACAGGGAGTGGGCGCAGATACGCAGTATTTT. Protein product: CSFFGQGVGADTQYF.

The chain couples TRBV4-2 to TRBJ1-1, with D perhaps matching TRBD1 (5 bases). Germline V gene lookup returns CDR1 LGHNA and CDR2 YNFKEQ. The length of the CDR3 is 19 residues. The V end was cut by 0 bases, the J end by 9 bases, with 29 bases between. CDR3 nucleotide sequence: TGTGCCAGCAGCCAAGACTGGGCCAGGGATCTGGAAAGGCTAGGTCAAGCTTTCTTT. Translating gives CASSQDWARDLERLGQAFF.

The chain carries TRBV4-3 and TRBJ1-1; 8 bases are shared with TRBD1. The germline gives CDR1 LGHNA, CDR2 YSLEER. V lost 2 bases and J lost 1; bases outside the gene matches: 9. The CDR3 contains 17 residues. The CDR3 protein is CASSQRWGQAKNTEAFF. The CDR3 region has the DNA TGCGCCAGCAGCCAAAGGTGGGGACAGGCAAAGAACACTGAAGCTTTCTTT.